This T cell receptor beta chain was identified in a study of early T cells in non-severe SARS-CoV-2 infection. The study's findings and limits: CD4 and private specificities were missed by VDJdb matching, which favored anti-spike CD8 responses.

Attachment of unique molecular identifiers to individual cDNA molecules was performed. Each CDR3 protein is one row after TCRdb ran MiXCR on the 5' RACE reads. The data show 30,000 to 45,000 distinct CDR3 sequences, around 5% seen once. This clonotype has a count of ten or more. Its specificity is unknown. CDR1 and CDR2 (germline): DFQATT, SNEGSKA (reference sequence). The junction had 8 bases not matched to a gene; V was cut back by 6 bases and J by 7 bases. This CDR3 is 14 amino acids long. The receptor was derived from an adult who was a healthcare worker with PCR-confirmed SARS-CoV-2 infection or an uninfected control (not recorded which). The J gene is TRBJ2-5, the V gene TRBV20-1, with 13 positions matching TRBD2. Source material: whole blood. DNA of the CDR3: TGCAGTGCCCAGACTAGCGGGAGGTGGGGGACCCAGTACTTC. Encoded protein: CSAQTSGRWGTQYF.